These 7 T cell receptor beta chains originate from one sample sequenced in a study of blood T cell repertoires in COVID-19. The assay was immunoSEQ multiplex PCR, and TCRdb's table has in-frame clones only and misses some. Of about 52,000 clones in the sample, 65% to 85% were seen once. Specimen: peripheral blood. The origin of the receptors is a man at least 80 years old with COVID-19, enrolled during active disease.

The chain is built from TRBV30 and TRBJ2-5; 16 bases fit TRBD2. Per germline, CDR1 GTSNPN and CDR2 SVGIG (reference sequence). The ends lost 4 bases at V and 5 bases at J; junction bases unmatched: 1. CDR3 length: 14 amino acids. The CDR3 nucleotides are TGTGCCTGGACGGGACTAGCGGGGGGGGAGACCCAGTACTTC. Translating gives CAWTGLAGGETQYF.

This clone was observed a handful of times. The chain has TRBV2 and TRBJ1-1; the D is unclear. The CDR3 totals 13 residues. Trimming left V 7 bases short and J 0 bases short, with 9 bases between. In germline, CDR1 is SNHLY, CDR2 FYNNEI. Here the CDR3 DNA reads TGTGCCAGCACCGAACAGTTGAACACTGAAGCTTTCTTT. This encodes CASTEQLNTEAFF.

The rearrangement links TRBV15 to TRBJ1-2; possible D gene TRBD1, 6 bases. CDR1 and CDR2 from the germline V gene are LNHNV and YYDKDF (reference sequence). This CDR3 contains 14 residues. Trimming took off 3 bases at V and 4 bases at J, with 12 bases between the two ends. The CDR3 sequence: CATSSAGEGYGYTF. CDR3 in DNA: TGTGCCACCAGCAGCGCAGGGGAGGGCTATGGCTACACCTTC. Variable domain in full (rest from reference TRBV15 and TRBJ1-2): DAMVIQNPRYQVTQFGKPVTLSCSQTLNHNVMYWYQQKSSQAPKLLFHYYDKDFNNEADTPDNFQSRRPNTSFCFLDIRSPGLGDTAMYLCATSSAGEGYGYTFGSGTRLTVV.

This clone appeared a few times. CDR3 nucleotide sequence: TGTGCCAGCTCTACCGGTTACAATGAGCAGTTCTTC. It yields the protein CASSTGYNEQFF. V usage is TRBV18 and J usage is TRBJ2-1; no clear D. V dropped 6 bases and J dropped 4 bases, with 7 bases sitting between them. Germline V gene sequence: CDR1 KGHSH, CDR2 LQKENI. CDR3 length: 12 residues.

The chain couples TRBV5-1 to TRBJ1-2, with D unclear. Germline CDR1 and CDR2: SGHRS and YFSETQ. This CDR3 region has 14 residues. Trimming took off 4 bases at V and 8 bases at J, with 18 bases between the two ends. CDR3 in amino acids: CASSPGLLNAGYTF. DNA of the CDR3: TGCGCCAGCAGCCCCGGTCTCCTGAACGCCGGCTACACCTTC.

Here the CDR3 reads CASSGARGTSAHEQYF. The CDR3 DNA sequence: TGTGCCAGCAGTGGGGCTCGTGGGACTTCGGCCCACGAGCAGTACTTC. V and J are TRBV2 and TRBJ2-7; D is possibly TRBD2 (6 bases). The germline V gene encodes CDR1 SNHLY and CDR2 FYNNEI. The CDR3 has 16 residues. The V gene lost 4 bases and the J gene lost 5 bases, with 21 bases spanning the gap.

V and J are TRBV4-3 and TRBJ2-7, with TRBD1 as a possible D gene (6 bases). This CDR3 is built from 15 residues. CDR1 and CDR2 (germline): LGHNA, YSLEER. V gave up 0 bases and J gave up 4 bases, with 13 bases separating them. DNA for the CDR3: TGCGCCAGCAGCCAAGACAGGGGAGAGCGGTACGAGCAGTACTTC. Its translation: CASSQDRGERYEQYF.